The 24 T cell receptor beta chains below were found in one sample sequenced in a study of blood T cell repertoires in COVID-19 (dated by TCRdb to 2018 to 2021). The library relied on the immunoSEQ multiplex PCR assay. TCRdb obtained this table from immuneACCESS and retained in-frame rearrangements with V and J assigned. These tables miss some clones; where compared with another copy, unresolved V genes account for less than half of the shortfall, and the remainder is unexplained. This sample has about 150,000 clones in its table, and over 75% of those were observed once. Roughly 13% of the sample is in the top ten clones. Sample: peripheral blood. Every receptor here comes from a man younger than 30 with COVID-19, enrolled during active disease.

This clone showed up just once. The V gene is TRBV12-3 or TRBV12-4, the J gene TRBJ1-2; no reliable D call. CDR3 size: 13 residues. The germline V and J ends were trimmed by 4 bases and 4 bases, with 10 bases remaining between them. CDR3 in amino acids: CASSSLPSYGYTF. CDR3 DNA sequence: TGTGCCAGCAGTTCCCTCCCTTCCTATGGCTACACCTTC.

The chain carries TRBV28 and TRBJ1-5, with D possibly being TRBD1 (6 bases). V lost 4 bases and J lost 2, with 12 bases in between. The germline CDR1 and CDR2 sequences are MDHEN and SYDVKM. The CDR3 spans 15 residues. CDR3 sequence: CASSYRVVGNQPQHF. The CDR3 DNA reads as TGTGCCAGCAGTTACAGGGTAGTAGGCAATCAGCCCCAGCATTTT.

The chain couples TRBV19 to TRBJ2-7, with 7 positions matching TRBD1. The ends lost 3 bases at V and 2 bases at J; junction bases unmatched: 4. This CDR3 has 14 amino acids. Germline V lookup: CDR1 LNHDA, CDR2 SQIVND (reference sequence). The CDR3 is CASSIPGQPYEQYF. The DNA of the CDR3 is TGTGCCAGTAGTATCCCGGGACAGCCCTACGAGCAGTACTTC.

The chain is built from TRBV29-1 and TRBJ2-3; perhaps TRBD2 as D (5 bases). CDR3 length equals 15 residues. Germline V gene lookup returns CDR1 SQVTM and CDR2 ANQGSEA. Trimming pared 1 base from V and 0 bases from J, leaving 11 bases between. CDR3 region: CSVEVVAISTDTQYF. CDR3 sequence (DNA): TGCAGCGTTGAAGTGGTAGCGATAAGCACAGATACGCAGTATTTT.

The chain combines TRBV7-8 with TRBJ2-7; TRBD2 agrees at 8 bases. V trimming: 2 bases; J trimming: 2 bases; junction bases outside the gene matches: 11. This CDR3 spans 17 amino acids. Per the germline V gene, CDR1 is SGHVS and CDR2 is FQNEAQ. In DNA form, the CDR3 reads TGTGCCAGCAGCTTATCCAGATCAGGGACTAGAACCTACGAGCAGTACTTC. Amino acid sequence: CASSLSRSGTRTYEQYF.

The chain carries TRBV11-3 and TRBJ2-2, with 7 positions matching TRBD1. The germline CDR1 and CDR2 sequences are SGHNT and YENEEA. The CDR3 extends over 14 amino acids. V dropped 6 bases and J dropped 2; count of bases not matched to a gene: 3. The CDR3 bases are TGTGCCAGCAGTAGGGACAGAAACACCGGGGAGCTGTTTTTT. The encoded protein is CASSRDRNTGELFF.

The chain links TRBV5-4 to TRBJ2-2; 7 bases agree with TRBD2. The trim removed 2 bases at V and 3 bases at J, leaving 7 bases unmatched. The CDR3 totals 16 residues. The germline CDR1 and CDR2 sequences are SGHNT and YYREEE (reference sequence). The chain's CDR3 is CASSFGLVTYTGELFF. The CDR3 bases are TGTGCCAGCAGCTTCGGACTAGTTACTTACACCGGGGAGCTGTTTTTT.

V is TRBV7-2 and J is TRBJ1-1; 7 bases fit TRBD1. Per germline, CDR1 SGHTA and CDR2 FQGNSA. The CDR3 sequence is 14 residues long. V lost 4 bases to trimming and J lost 3 bases; unmatched junction nucleotides: 5. CDR3 sequence: CASSSDRAYTEAFF. CDR3 nucleotide sequence: TGTGCCAGCAGCTCCGACAGGGCCTACACTGAAGCTTTCTTT.

The rearrangement joins TRBV7-2 to TRBJ1-2; 10 bases are shared with TRBD1. Germline V gene sequence: CDR1 SGHTA, CDR2 FQGNSA. The J segment lost 5 bases and the V segment lost 0 bases, leaving 12 bases of the junction unmatched. This CDR3 is 18 amino acids long. This CDR3 is CASSLADRGRVLLYGYTF. The CDR3 DNA is TGTGCCAGCAGCTTAGCGGACAGGGGGAGGGTTCTCCTTTATGGCTACACCTTC. The full variable domain, in which reference TRBV7-2 and TRBJ1-2 provide the parts outside the CDR3, is GAGVSQSPSNKVTEKGKDVELRCDPISGHTALYWYRQSLGQGLEFLIYFQGNSAPDKSGLPSDRFSAERTGGSVSTLTIQRTQQEDSAVYLCASSLADRGRVLLYGYTFGSGTRLTVV.

This chain joins TRBV5-6 and TRBJ1-5; the match to TRBD1 covers 9 bases. The CDR3 loop spans 14 amino acids. The V segment lost 4 bases and the J segment 5 bases; nucleotides outside the gene matches: 4. CDR1 is SGHDT and CDR2 is YYEEEE in the germline V gene. CDR3 protein: CASSPQGAYQPQHF. The CDR3, as DNA: TGTGCCAGCAGCCCACAGGGGGCGTATCAGCCCCAGCATTTT.

V and J are TRBV18 and TRBJ2-5; 10 bases match TRBD2. V trimming: 6 bases; J trimming: 4 bases; junction bases outside the gene matches: 14. CDR3 length: 17 amino acids. CDR1 and CDR2 (germline): KGHSH, LQKENI. CDR3 nucleotides: TGTGCCAGCTCCACACCTGAGGGACTAGCGCGTTTAGAGACCCAGTACTTC. This translates into CASSTPEGLARLETQYF.

J is TRBJ1-1 and V is TRBV27; TRBD1 might be the D (5 bases). CDR1 and CDR2 from the germline V gene are MNHEY and SMNVEV (reference sequence). V was pared by 6 bases and J by 11 bases, with 19 bases between. CDR3 length equals 13 residues. The CDR3 spells CASSPVTGSMAFF. In nucleotides, the CDR3 is TGTGCCAGCAGCCCCGTTACAGGTTCTATGGCTTTCTTT.

J is TRBJ2-7 and V is TRBV29-1; D possibly corresponds to TRBD2 (7 bases). The CDR3 extends over 13 amino acids. Germline CDR1 is SQVTM and CDR2 is ANQGSEA. Trimming removed 4 bases from V and 2 bases from J, with 12 bases in between. The CDR3 bases are TGCAGCGTTGGACAGGCGGGGGCCTACGAGCAGTACTTC. Its translation is CSVGQAGAYEQYF.

This sequence joins TRBV28 and TRBJ1-6; TRBD1 agrees at 12 bases. After removal of 5 bases from V and 8 bases from J, the junction contained 7 bases not matched to a gene. This CDR3 spans 16 amino acids. Per germline, CDR1 MDHEN and CDR2 SYDVKM. The CDR3 bases are TGTGCCAGCAGTGACCGGGACAGGGGGCTGGATTCACCCCTCCACTTT. Protein product: CASSDRDRGLDSPLHF.

The chain employs TRBV12-3 or TRBV12-4 and TRBJ2-7; 7 bases are shared with TRBD2. With 8 bases clipped from V and 6 bases from J, the junction kept 7 bases outside the gene matches. The CDR3 loop spans 12 amino acids. The CDR3 spells CASGKRDFEQYF. Written as DNA, the CDR3 is TGTGCCAGCGGAAAGCGGGATTTCGAGCAGTACTTC.

The chain has TRBV28 and TRBJ2-1; 8 nucleotides line up with TRBD2. The CDR3 is made up of 15 amino acids. Germline V gene lookup returns CDR1 MDHEN and CDR2 SYDVKM. V shed 6 bases, J shed 8 bases, and the junction held 12 bases outside the gene matches. This CDR3 is CASSKSGRTSDEQFF. The CDR3, as DNA: TGTGCCAGCAGCAAGAGCGGGAGAACATCTGATGAGCAGTTCTTC.

The gene calls are TRBV4-1 and TRBJ2-5; TRBD2 agrees at 9 bases. Trimming took 4 bases from V and 4 from J; bases not matched to a gene: 10. This CDR3 comprises 16 residues. Germline-derived CDR1 and CDR2 are MGHRA and YSYEKL. CDR3 sequence reads: CASSLVAGEAGETQYF. In DNA form, the CDR3 reads TGCGCCAGCAGCCTAGTAGCGGGAGAGGCTGGAGAGACCCAGTACTTC.

This clone was observed a few times. This chain joins TRBV5-6 and TRBJ2-7; D is uncertain. V dropped 3 bases and J dropped 6 bases, with 7 bases sitting between them. The CDR3 covers 11 residues. CDR1 and CDR2 from the germline V gene are SGHDT and YYEEEE. The CDR3 loop is CASSYGLEQYF. The CDR3 nucleotides are TGTGCCAGCAGCTACGGTCTCGAGCAGTACTTC.

The sample holds a few counts of this clone. The CDR3 here is CASSLTGGAGTGELFF. In nucleotides, the CDR3 is TGTGCCAGCAGCTTAACTGGGGGCGCCGGCACCGGGGAGCTGTTTTTT. The chain has TRBV7-3 and TRBJ2-2; TRBD1 is a possible D gene (6 bases). Trimming took 0 bases from V and 4 from J, leaving 12 bases between them. Germline CDR1 reads SGHTA; CDR2 reads FQGTGA. The CDR3 length is 16 residues.

The chain links TRBV6-5 to TRBJ1-2, with 9 positions matching TRBD1. The CDR3 extends over 13 amino acids. Germline V gives CDR1 MNHEY, CDR2 SVGAGI. V lost 5 bases, J lost 3 bases, and 1 base stayed unmatched. The DNA of the CDR3 is TGTGCCAGCAGTCGGGACAGGGACTATGGCTACACCTTC. Residues: CASSRDRDYGYTF.

This chain uses TRBV5-6 with TRBJ1-3; tentatively, D is TRBD1 (6 bases). V lost 5 bases to trimming and J lost 0 bases, with 12 bases between them. The CDR3 sequence is 15 residues long. Germline-derived CDR1 and CDR2 are SGHDT and YYEEEE. CDR3 loop: CASSLDRHSGNTIYF. In DNA, the CDR3 is TGTGCCAGCAGTCTTGACAGGCACTCTGGAAACACCATATATTTT.

The chain carries TRBV7-9 and TRBJ1-4, with TRBD1 matching 7 bases. This CDR3 contains 15 residues. Germline V CDR1 and CDR2: SEHNR, FQNEAQ (reference sequence). Trimming took 4 bases from V and 0 from J; bases not matched to a gene: 2. CDR3 amino acids: CASSSTGPTNEKLFF. In DNA, the CDR3 is TGTGCCAGCAGCTCGACAGGGCCAACTAATGAAAAACTGTTTTTT.

The genes are TRBV6-2 or TRBV6-3 and TRBJ2-1; 9 bases fit TRBD1. V shed 1 base, J shed 9 bases, and the junction held 10 bases outside the gene matches. The CDR3 contains 16 residues. From germline, CDR1 is MNHEY and CDR2 SVGEGT. CDR3 sequence: CASSYYPGQGSGEQFF. CDR3 bases: TGTGCCAGCAGTTACTATCCTGGACAGGGGTCGGGTGAGCAGTTCTTC.

The chain has TRBV2 and TRBJ2-7; 7 bases map to TRBD1. The CDR3 spans 14 residues. V was pared by 6 bases and J by 2 bases, with 7 bases of the junction left unmatched. Germline V gene sequence: CDR1 SNHLY, CDR2 FYNNEI. The CDR3 loop reads CASSHRDSPYEQYF. The CDR3 DNA sequence: TGTGCCAGCAGCCACCGGGACAGTCCCTACGAGCAGTACTTC.